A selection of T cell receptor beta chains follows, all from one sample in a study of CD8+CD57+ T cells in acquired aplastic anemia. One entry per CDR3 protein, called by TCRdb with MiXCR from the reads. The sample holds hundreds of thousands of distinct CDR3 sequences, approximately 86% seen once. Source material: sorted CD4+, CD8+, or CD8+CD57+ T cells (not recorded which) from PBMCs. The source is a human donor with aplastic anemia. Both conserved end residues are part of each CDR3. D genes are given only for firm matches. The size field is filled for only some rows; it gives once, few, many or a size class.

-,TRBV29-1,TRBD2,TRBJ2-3,TGCAGCGTTGGCGGGGGGGTTGAGGGGTCGGATACGCAGTATTTT,CSVGGGVEGSDTQYF
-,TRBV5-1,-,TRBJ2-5,TGTGCCACCAGCTTACGTAGGGAGCATAAGACCCAGTACTTC,CATSLRREHKTQYF
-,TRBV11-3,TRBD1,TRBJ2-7,TGTGCCAGCAGCTTAGCTGGGACAGTCCACGAGCAGTACTTC,CASSLAGTVHEQYF
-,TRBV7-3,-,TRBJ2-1,TGTGCCAGCAGCCCTGGGCGGATCCGTGGGCAGGACTTC,CASSPGRIRGQDF
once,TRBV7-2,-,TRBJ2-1,TGTGCCAGCAGCGAGGGGGGGATCCACGAGCAGGTCTTC,CASSEGGIHEQVF
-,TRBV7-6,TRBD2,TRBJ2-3,TGTGCCAGCACCCCCGGGAGGATCCCGAGTAGTGAGCAGTATTTT,CASTPGRIPSSEQYF
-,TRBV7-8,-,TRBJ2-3,TGTGCCAGCAGCGTGGACGGAGGCACCGATGCGCAGTATTTT,CASSVDGGTDAQYF
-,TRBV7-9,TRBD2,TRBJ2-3,TGTGCCAGCAGCTTGACTAGCCCGGAGGGAGATATGCAGTATTTT,CASSLTSPEGDMQYF
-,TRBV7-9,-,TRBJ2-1,TGTGCCAGCAGGTCCAGGGGGGCTGACCAGCAGTTCTTC,CASRSRGADQQFF
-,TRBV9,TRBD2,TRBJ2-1,TGTGCCAGCAGCGTATTAGCGGGTAACACCGGGGAGCAGTTCTTC,CASSVLAGNTGEQFF
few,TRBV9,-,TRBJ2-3,TGTGCCAGCAGCGTATTTCAGTCACCCACAGATACGTTT,CASSVFQSPTDTF
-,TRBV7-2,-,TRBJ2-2,TGCGCCAGCACCTTTGCGCCCGACGGGAAAGTCCTTTTT,CASTFAPDGKVLF
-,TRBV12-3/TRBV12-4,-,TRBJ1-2,TGTGCCAGCAGTTTCTCAGGAAACTATGGCTACACCTTT,CASSFSGNYGYTF
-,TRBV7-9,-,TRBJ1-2,TGTGCCAGCAGCCCTACTTCGGGGGACATCTATGGCTACACCTTC,CASSPTSGDIYGYTF
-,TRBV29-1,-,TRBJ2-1,TGCAGCGTTGACGGGGGCGGGGGCTACAATGAGCAGTTCTTC,CSVDGGGGYNEQFF
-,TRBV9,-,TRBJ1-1,TGTGCCAGCAGCGTATTTCAGTCACCCACAGATACGCCTTTCTTT,CASSVFQSPTDTPFF
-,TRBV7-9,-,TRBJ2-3,TGTGCCAGCAGCTTAGCGGGAGGCTCCGATACCAACGATTTT,CASSLAGGSDTNDF
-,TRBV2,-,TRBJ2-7,TGTGCCAGCGGGGAGGGGGACCCAGACAAGCAGTACTTC,CASGEGDPDKQYF
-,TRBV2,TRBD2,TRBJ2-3,TGTGCCAGCAGCGGAGGGGGGACTAGCTCAGATACGCTGGATTTT,CASSGGGTSSDTLDF
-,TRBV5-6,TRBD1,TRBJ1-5,TGTGCCAGCAGCTTGGAGAGGGGGACAGGGGGCACTCAGCCCCAGCATTTT,CASSLERGTGGTQPQHF
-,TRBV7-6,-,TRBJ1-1,TGTGCCAGCAGCTTGGACGCGAGCGGGAGCACCGAAGCTTTCTTT,CASSLDASGSTEAFF
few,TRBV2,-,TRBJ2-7,TGTGCCAGCACCACGACGGTGAGGGTTAACGAGCAGTACTTC,CASTTTVRVNEQYF
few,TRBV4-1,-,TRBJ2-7,TGCGCCAGCAGCCAAGGCGAACAAAACTACGAGCAGTACTTC,CASSQGEQNYEQYF